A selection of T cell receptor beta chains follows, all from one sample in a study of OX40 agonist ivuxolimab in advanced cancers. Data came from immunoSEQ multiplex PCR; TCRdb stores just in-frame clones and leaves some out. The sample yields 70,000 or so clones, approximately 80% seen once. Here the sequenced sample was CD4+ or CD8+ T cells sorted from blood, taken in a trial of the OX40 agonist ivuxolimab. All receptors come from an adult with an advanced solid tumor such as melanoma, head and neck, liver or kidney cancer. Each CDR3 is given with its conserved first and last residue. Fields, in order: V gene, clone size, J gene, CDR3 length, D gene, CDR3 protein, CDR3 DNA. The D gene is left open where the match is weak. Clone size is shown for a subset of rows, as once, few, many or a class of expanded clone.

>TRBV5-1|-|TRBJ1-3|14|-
CASSLAGEGNTIYF
TGCGCCAGCAGCTTGGCCGGGGAGGGAAACACCATATATTTT
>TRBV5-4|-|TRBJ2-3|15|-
CASSLGAGPTDTQYF
TGTGCCAGCAGCTTGGGGGCGGGGCCCACAGATACGCAGTATTTT
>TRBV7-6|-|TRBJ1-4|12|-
CASSLEREKLFF
TGTGCCAGCAGCTTAGAAAGGGAAAAACTGTTTTTT
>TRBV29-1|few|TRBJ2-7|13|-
CSVEPAGSSEQYF
TGCAGCGTTGAACCGGCAGGGTCGTCCGAGCAGTACTTC
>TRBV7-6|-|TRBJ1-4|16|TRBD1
CASSSRDRFLREKLFF
TGTGCCAGCAGCTCCCGGGACAGGTTCTTACGTGAAAAACTGTTTTTT
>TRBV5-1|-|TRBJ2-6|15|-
CASSLAGVGANVLTF
TGCGCCAGCAGCTTGGCGGGGGTAGGGGCCAACGTCCTGACTTTC
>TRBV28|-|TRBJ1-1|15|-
CASSLLTGATTEAFF
TGTGCCAGCAGTTTACTCACCGGAGCGACCACTGAAGCTTTCTTT
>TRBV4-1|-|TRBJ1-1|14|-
CASSLHAMSTEAFF
TGCGCCAGCAGCCTCCATGCAATGAGCACTGAAGCTTTCTTT
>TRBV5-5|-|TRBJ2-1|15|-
CASSLSSGSYNEQFF
TGTGCCAGCAGCTTGTCTAGTGGGTCCTACAATGAGCAGTTCTTC
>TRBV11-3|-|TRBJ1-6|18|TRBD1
CASSFNGDRDEINSPLHF
TGTGCCAGCAGCTTTAATGGGGACAGGGACGAAATAAATTCACCCCTCCACTTT
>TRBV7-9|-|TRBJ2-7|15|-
CASSSGHSAPYEQYF
TGTGCCAGCAGCTCCGGACATTCAGCCCCCTACGAGCAGTACTTC
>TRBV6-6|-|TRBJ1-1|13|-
CASSPPLNTEAFF
TGTGCCAGCAGTCCACCATTAAACACTGAAGCTTTCTTT
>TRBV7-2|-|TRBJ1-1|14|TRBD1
CASSPRPGQAEAFF
TGTGCCAGCAGCCCGAGACCGGGACAGGCTGAAGCTTTCTTT
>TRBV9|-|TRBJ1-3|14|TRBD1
CASSATGSWNTIYF
TGTGCCAGCAGCGCGACAGGGTCTTGGAACACCATATATTTT
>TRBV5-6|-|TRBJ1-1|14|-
CASSLRGLSTEAFF
TGTGCCAGCAGCTTGCGGGGGTTGAGCACTGAAGCTTTCTTT
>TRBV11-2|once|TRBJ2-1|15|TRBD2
CASSSAGLAYNEQFF
TGTGCCAGCAGCTCAGCGGGACTAGCGTACAATGAGCAGTTCTTC
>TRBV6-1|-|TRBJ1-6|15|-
CASSDGSSYNSPLHF
TGTGCCAGCAGTGATGGGAGCTCCTATAATTCACCCCTCCACTTT
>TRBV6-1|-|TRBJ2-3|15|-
CASSQDVPSTDTQYF
TGTGCCAGCAGTCAGGACGTCCCTAGCACAGATACGCAGTATTTT
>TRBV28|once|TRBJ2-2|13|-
CASWAENTGELFF
TGTGCCAGCTGGGCCGAGAACACCGGGGAGCTGTTTTTT
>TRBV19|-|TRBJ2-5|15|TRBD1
CASSAVPGQGASQYF
TGTGCCAGTAGTGCCGTGCCGGGACAGGGGGCGAGCCAGTACTTC
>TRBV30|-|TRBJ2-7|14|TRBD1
CAWSTGTGVNEQYF
TGTGCCTGGAGTACCGGGACAGGGGTCAACGAGCAGTACTTC
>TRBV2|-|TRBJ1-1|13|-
CASSSQLNTEAFF
TGTGCCAGCAGCTCACAGTTGAACACTGAAGCTTTCTTT
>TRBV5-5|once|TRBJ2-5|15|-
CASSLAGEAQETQYF
TGTGCCAGCAGCTTGGCGGGCGAGGCCCAAGAGACCCAGTACTTC
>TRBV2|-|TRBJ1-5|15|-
CASSEYTGSNQPQHF
TGTGCCAGCAGTGAATATACAGGGAGCAATCAGCCCCAGCATTTT
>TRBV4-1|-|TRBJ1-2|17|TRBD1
CASSPRGGAERSYGYTF
TGCGCCAGCAGCCCCAGGGGGGGGGCAGAACGCTCTTATGGCTACACCTTC
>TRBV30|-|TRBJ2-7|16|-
CAWGGGGPQRTYEQYF
TGTGCCTGGGGTGGGGGGGGGCCCCAAAGGACCTACGAGCAGTACTTC
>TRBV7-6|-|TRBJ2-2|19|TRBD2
CASSPSLALTSGDTGELFF
TGTGCCAGCAGCCCCTCTTTGGCCCTTACTAGCGGGGACACCGGGGAGCTGTTTTTT
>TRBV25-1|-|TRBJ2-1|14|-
CASSENGYYNEQFF
TGTGCCAGCAGTGAAAACGGCTACTACAATGAGCAGTTCTTC
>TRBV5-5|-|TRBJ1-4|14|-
CASSLEGGGEKLFF
TGTGCCAGCAGCTTGGAGGGAGGCGGTGAAAAACTGTTTTTT
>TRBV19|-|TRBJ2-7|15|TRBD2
CASTNRASGGYEQYF
TGTGCCAGTACCAATCGGGCTAGCGGGGGTTACGAGCAGTACTTC
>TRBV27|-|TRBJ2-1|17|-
CASSFRVRLSSYNEQFF
TGTGCCAGCAGTTTCAGGGTAAGGTTGAGCTCCTACAATGAGCAGTTCTTC
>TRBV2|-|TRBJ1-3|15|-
CASTLTAASGNTIYF
TGTGCCAGCACCCTGACAGCGGCCTCTGGAAACACCATATATTTT
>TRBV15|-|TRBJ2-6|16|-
CATSTHSASGANVLTF
TGTGCCACCAGCACGCACAGCGCCTCTGGGGCCAACGTCCTGACTTTC
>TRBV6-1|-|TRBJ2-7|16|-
CASSDQVGGARYEQYF
TGTGCCAGCAGTGATCAGGTTGGAGGGGCGCGTTACGAGCAGTACTTC
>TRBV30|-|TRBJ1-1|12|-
CAWSDYGAEAFF
TGTGCCTGGAGTGACTATGGGGCCGAAGCTTTCTTT
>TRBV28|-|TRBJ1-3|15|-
CASSKGTRSGNTIYF
TGTGCCAGCAGCAAAGGGACAAGGTCTGGAAACACCATATATTTT
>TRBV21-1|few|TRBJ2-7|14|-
CASSLRTGFSLEYF
TGTGCCAGCAGCCTCAGGACAGGGTTTAGTTTGGAGTACTTC
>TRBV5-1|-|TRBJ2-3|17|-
CASSLAGNRRSPDTQYF
TGCGCCAGCAGCTTGGCTGGGAACCGCCGGTCCCCAGATACGCAGTATTTT
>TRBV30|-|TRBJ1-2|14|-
CACHNMDRTYGYTF
TGTGCCTGCCACAATATGGACAGAACCTATGGCTACACCTTC
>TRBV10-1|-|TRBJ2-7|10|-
CASSGYEQYF
TGCGCCAGCAGTGGCTACGAGCAGTACTTC
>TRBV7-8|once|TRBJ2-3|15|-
CASTPTTRHTDTQYF
TGTGCCAGCACCCCCACAACCCGACACACAGATACGCAGTATTTT
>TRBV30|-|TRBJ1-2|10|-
CACRVGGYTF
TGTGCCTGTAGGGTGGGAGGCTACACCTTC
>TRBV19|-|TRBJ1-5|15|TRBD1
CASTPGTGANQPQHF
TGTGCCAGTACTCCCGGGACAGGGGCAAATCAGCCCCAGCATTTT
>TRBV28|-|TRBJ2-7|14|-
CASSLGTATYEQYF
TGTGCCAGCAGTTTAGGGACGGCAACCTACGAGCAGTACTTC
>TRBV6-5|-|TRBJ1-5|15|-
CASGSPTGNNQPQHF
TGTGCCAGCGGGTCCCCGACAGGTAACAATCAGCCCCAGCATTTT
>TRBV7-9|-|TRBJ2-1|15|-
CASSLRRGSYNEQFF
TGTGCCAGCAGCTTAAGGAGGGGATCCTACAATGAGCAGTTCTTC
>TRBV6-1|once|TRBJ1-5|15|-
CASIGSSRASQPQHF
TGTGCCAGCATAGGTTCATCGCGGGCAAGCCAGCCCCAGCATTTT
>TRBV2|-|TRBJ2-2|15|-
CASHPGGRGAGELFF
TGTGCCAGCCACCCCGGGGGCAGGGGGGCCGGGGAGCTGTTTTTT
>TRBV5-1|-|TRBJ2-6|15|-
CASSLAPSGANVLTF
TGCGCCAGCAGCTTGGCTCCCTCTGGGGCCAACGTCCTGACTTTC
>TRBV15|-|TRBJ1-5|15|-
CATSRLAGDPQPQHF
TGTGCCACCAGCAGGTTAGCAGGGGATCCCCAGCCCCAGCATTTT
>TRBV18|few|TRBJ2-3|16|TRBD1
CASSPGQGLPTDTQYF
TGTGCCAGCTCACCCGGACAGGGGCTCCCCACAGATACGCAGTATTTT
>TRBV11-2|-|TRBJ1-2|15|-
CASSLDGGGLSGYTF
TGTGCCAGCAGCTTAGATGGAGGCGGCCTGAGTGGCTACACCTTC
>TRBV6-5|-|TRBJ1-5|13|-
CASDPTGNQPQHF
TGTGCCAGCGACCCGACAGGCAATCAGCCCCAGCATTTT
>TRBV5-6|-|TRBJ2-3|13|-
CASSLGRGRPQYF
TGTGCCAGCAGCTTGGGTCGGGGAAGGCCGCAGTATTTT
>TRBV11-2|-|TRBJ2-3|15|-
CASSLDWADTDTQYF
TGTGCCAGCAGCTTAGATTGGGCAGACACAGATACGCAGTATTTT
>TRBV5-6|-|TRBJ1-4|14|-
CASSLLSFNEKLFF
TGTGCCAGCAGCTTGCTATCTTTTAATGAAAAACTGTTTTTT
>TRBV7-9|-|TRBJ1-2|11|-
CASSPAWGYTF
TGTGCCAGCAGCCCGGCGTGGGGCTACACCTTC
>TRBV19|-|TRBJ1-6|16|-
CASSIVRSGGNSPLHF
TGTGCCAGTAGTATAGTTCGGTCGGGAGGCAATTCACCCCTCCACTTT